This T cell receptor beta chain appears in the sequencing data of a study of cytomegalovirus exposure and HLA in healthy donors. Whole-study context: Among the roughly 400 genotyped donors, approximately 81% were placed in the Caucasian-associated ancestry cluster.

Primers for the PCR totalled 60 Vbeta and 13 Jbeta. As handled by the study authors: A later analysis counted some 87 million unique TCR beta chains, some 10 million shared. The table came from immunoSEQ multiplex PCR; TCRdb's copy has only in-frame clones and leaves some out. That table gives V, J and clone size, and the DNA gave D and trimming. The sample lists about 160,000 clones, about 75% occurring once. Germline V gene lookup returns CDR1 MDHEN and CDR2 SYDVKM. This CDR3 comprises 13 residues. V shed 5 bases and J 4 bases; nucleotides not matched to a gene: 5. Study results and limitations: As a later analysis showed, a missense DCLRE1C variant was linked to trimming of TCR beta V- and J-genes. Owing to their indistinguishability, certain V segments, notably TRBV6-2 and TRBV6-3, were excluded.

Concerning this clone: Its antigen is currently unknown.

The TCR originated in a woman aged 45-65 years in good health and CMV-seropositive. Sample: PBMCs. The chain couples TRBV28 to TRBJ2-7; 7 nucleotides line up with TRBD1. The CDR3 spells CASSPGGRYEQYF. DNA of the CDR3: TGTGCCAGCAGTCCAGGGGGTCGGTACGAGCAGTACTTC.